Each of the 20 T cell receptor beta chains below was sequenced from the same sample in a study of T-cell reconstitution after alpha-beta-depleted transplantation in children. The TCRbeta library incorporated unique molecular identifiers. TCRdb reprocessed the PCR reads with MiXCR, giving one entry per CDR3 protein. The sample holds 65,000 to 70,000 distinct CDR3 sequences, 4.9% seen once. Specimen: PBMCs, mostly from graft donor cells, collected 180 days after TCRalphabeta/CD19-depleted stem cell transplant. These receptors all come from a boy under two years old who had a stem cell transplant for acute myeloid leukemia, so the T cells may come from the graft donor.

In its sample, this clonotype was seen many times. In DNA form, the CDR3 reads TGTGCCAGCAGCTTAATAACCCTCATTAACATTCAGTACTTC. Amino acids: CASSLITLINIQYF. The V and J genes are TRBV7-2 and TRBJ2-4; D not certain. This CDR3 has 14 amino acids. V was shortened by 2 bases and J by 7 bases, with 12 bases between the two germline ends. Germline assignment: CDR1 SGHTA and CDR2 FQGNSA.

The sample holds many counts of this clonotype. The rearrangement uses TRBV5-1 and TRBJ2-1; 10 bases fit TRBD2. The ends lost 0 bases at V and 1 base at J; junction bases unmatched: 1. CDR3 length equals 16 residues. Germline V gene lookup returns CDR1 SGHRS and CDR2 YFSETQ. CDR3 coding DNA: TGCGCCAGCAGCTTGGATAGCGGGGGGTCCTACAATGAGCAGTTCTTC. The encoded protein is CASSLDSGGSYNEQFF.

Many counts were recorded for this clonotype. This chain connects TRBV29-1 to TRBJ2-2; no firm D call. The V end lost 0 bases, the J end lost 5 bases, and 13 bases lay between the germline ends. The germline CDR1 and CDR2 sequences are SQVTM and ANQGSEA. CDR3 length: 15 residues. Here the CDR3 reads CSVEDAPPATGELFF. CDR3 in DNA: TGCAGCGTTGAAGACGCCCCGCCGGCGACCGGGGAGCTGTTTTTT.

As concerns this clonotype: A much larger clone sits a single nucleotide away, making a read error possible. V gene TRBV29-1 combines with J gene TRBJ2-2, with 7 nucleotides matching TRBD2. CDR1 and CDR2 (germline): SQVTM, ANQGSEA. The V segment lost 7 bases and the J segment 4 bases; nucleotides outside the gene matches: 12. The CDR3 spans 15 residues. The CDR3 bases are TGCAGCGCCCGGGGTCTAGCGGCGAGCACCGGGGAGCTGTTTTTT. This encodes CSARGLAASTGELFF.

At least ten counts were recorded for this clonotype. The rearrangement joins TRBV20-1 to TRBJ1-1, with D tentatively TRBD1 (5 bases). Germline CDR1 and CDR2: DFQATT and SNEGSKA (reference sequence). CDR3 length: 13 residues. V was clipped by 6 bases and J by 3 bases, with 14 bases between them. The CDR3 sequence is CSAQGVGDTEAFF. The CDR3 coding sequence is TGCAGTGCGCAAGGGGTTGGGGACACTGAAGCTTTCTTT.

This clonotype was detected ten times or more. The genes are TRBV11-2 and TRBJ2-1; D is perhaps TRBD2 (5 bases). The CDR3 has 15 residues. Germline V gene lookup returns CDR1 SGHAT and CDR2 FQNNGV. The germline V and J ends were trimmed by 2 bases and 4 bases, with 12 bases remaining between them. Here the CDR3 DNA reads TGTGCCAGCAGCTTATTTCGGGGATCTTACAATGAGCAGTTCTTC. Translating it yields CASSLFRGSYNEQFF.

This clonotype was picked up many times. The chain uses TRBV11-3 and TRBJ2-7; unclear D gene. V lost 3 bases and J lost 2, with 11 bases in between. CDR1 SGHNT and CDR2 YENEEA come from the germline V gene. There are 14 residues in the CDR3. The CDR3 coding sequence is TGTGCCAGCAGCTTTCATCAGGTTGCCTACGAGCAGTACTTC. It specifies CASSFHQVAYEQYF.

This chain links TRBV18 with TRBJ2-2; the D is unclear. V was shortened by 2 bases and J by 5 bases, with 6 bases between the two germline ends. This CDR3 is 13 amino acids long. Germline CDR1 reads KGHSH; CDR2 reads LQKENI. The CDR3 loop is CASSPKETGELFF. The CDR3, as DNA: TGTGCCAGCTCACCAAAGGAGACCGGGGAGCTGTTTTTT.

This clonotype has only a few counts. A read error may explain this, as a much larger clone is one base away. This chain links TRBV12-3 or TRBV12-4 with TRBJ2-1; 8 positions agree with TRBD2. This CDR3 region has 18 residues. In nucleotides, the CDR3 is TGTGCCTGCAGTTCGGATCGCGGGGGGTCGCTCTCCTACAATGAGCAGTTCTTC. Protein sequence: CACSSDRGGSLSYNEQFF.

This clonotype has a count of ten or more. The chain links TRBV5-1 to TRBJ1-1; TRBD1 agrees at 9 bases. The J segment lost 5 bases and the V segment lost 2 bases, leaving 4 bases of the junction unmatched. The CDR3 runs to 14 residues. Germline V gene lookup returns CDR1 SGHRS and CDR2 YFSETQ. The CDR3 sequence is CASSLTDRGTEAFF. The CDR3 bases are TGCGCCAGCAGCTTAACGGACAGGGGTACTGAAGCTTTCTTT.

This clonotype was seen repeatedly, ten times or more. The CDR3 is CASSLGGGARETQYF. CDR3 nucleotides: TGCGCCAGCAGCTTGGGAGGGGGCGCGAGGGAGACCCAGTACTTC. The genes are TRBV5-1 and TRBJ2-5, with 7 bases that match TRBD1. The CDR3 totals 15 residues. Trimming took 0 bases from V and 5 from J; bases not matched to a gene: 7. In germline, CDR1 is SGHRS, CDR2 YFSETQ.

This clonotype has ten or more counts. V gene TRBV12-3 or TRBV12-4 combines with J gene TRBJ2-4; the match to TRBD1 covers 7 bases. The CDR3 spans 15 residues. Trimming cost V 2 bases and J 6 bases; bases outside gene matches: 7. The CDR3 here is CASSLRGLQGNIQYF. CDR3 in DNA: TGTGCCAGCAGTTTAAGGGGGCTTCAGGGAAACATTCAGTACTTC.

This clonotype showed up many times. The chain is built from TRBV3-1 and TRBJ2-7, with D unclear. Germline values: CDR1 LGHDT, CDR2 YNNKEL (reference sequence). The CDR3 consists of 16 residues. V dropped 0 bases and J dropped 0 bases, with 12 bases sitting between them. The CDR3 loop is CASSQDYGSTSYEQYF. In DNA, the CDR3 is TGTGCCAGCAGCCAAGATTACGGATCCACCTCCTACGAGCAGTACTTC.

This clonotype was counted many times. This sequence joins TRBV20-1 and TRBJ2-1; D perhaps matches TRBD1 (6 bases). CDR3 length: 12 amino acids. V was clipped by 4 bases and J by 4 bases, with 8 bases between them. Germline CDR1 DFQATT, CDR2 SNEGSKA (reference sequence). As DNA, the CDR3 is TGCAGTGCTACTACAGGGTACAATGAGCAGTTCTTC. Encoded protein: CSATTGYNEQFF.

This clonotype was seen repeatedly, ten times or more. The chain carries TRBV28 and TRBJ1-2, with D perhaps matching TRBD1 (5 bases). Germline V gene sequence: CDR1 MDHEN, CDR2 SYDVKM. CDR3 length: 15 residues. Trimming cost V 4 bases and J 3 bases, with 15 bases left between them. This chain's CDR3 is CASSSEVAGDYGYTF. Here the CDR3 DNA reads TGTGCCAGCAGTTCGGAGGTGGCGGGGGACTATGGCTACACCTTC.

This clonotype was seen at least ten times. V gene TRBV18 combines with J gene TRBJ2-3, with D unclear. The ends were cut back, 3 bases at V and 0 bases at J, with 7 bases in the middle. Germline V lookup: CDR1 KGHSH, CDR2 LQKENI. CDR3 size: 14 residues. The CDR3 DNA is TGTGCCAGCTCACCCGGACGGAGCACAGATACGCAGTATTTT. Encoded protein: CASSPGRSTDTQYF. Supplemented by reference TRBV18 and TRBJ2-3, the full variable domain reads NAGVMQNPRHLVRRRGQEARLRCSPMKGHSHVYWYRQLPEEGLKFMVYLQKENIIDESGMPKERFSAEFPKEGPSILRIQQVVRGDSAAYFCASSPGRSTDTQYFGPGTRLTVL.

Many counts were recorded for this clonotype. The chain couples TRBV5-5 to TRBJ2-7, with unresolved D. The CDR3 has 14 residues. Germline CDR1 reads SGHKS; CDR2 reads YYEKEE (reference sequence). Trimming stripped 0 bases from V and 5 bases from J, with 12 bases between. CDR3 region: CASSLGFYTNEQYV. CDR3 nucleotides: TGTGCCAGCAGCTTGGGGTTTTACACGAACGAGCAGTACGTC.

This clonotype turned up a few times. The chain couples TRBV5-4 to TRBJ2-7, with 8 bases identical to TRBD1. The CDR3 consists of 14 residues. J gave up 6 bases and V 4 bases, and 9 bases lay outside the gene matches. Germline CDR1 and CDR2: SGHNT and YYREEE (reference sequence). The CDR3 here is CASSPKDRESEQYV. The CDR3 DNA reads TGTGCCAGCAGCCCGAAGGACAGGGAGAGCGAGCAGTACGTC.

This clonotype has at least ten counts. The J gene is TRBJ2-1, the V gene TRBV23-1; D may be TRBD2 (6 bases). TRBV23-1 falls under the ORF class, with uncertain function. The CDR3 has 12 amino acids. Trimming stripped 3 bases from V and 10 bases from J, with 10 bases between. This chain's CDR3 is CASSHRELEQFF. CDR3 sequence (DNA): TGCGCCAGCAGTCATCGGGAGTTAGAGCAGTTCTTC.

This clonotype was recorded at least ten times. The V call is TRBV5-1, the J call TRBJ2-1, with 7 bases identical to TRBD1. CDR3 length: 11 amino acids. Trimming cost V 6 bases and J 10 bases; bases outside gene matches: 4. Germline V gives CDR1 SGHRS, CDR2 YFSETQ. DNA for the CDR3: TGCGCCAGCACCAAAGGGGGCGAGCAGTTCTTC. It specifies CASTKGGEQFF.